The 20 T cell receptor beta chains reported below all come from one sample, sequenced in a study of T cells after yellow fever vaccination. Each CDR3 protein is one row after TCRdb ran MiXCR on the 5' RACE reads. The table lists some 420,000 distinct CDR3 sequences, 18% of them singletons, with roughly a sixth in the top ten. The sequences come from PBMCs, collected before the yellow fever booster vaccination. The receptors were gathered from a man aged 18 to 30 who received the YFV17D yellow fever vaccine.

This clonotype was detected a few times. The chain uses TRBV5-1 and TRBJ1-4; TRBD1 agrees at 9 bases. CDR3 length: 14 residues. CDR1 SGHRS and CDR2 YFSETQ come from the germline V gene. The trim removed 4 bases at V and 5 bases at J, leaving 3 bases unmatched. In nucleotides, the CDR3 is TGCGCCAGCAGCCACGGGACAGGGAATGAAAAACTGTTTTTT. Its protein is CASSHGTGNEKLFF.

Here the CDR3 reads CASSLDRLAGETQYF. The CDR3 nucleotides read TGCGCCAGCAGCTTGGACAGACTGGCCGGGGAGACCCAGTACTTC. This chain connects TRBV5-1 to TRBJ2-5; D not resolved. Germline assignment: CDR1 SGHRS and CDR2 YFSETQ. There are 15 residues in the CDR3. The V end lost 0 bases, the J end lost 5 bases, and 14 bases lay between the germline ends.

The chain carries TRBV18 and TRBJ1-5; maybe TRBD1 (5 bases). Per germline, CDR1 KGHSH and CDR2 LQKENI. The length of the CDR3 is 15 residues. V gave up 6 bases and J gave up 0 bases, with 12 bases separating them. The CDR3 sequence is CASSVTAYSNQPQHF. The CDR3 DNA sequence: TGTGCCAGCTCGGTGACAGCGTATAGCAATCAGCCCCAGCATTTT.

V and J are TRBV12-3 or TRBV12-4 and TRBJ1-1; D call uncertain. The CDR3 covers 14 residues. V was cut by 6 bases and J by 4 bases, with 15 bases left in between. Here the CDR3 reads CASSLPAVGTEAFF. DNA of the CDR3: TGTGCCAGCAGCCTCCCGGCTGTAGGCACTGAAGCTTTCTTT.

This chain links TRBV5-1 with TRBJ2-1; 13 bases align to TRBD2. Germline values: CDR1 SGHRS, CDR2 YFSETQ. This CDR3 is 17 amino acids long. V was clipped by 4 bases and J by 9 bases; unmatched bases: 13. CDR3 sequence (DNA): TGCGCCAGCAGCGGATCCCCCGGGACTAGCGGGGAAGGTGAGCAGTTCTTC. Encoded protein: CASSGSPGTSGEGEQFF. The entire variable domain, with the rest obtained from reference TRBV5-1 and TRBJ2-1, is as follows: KAGVTQTPRYLIKTRGQQVTLSCSPISGHRSVSWYQQTPGQGLQFLFEYFSETQRNKGNFPGRFSGRQFSNSRSEMNVSTLELGDSALYLCASSGSPGTSGEGEQFFGPGTRLTVL.

The chain combines TRBV6-2 or TRBV6-3 with TRBJ2-7; D not certain. The CDR3 covers 10 residues. Germline-derived CDR1 and CDR2 are MNHEY and SVGEGT. Between the trimmed V and J ends, which lost 8 bases and 4 bases, there was a span of 6 bases. The CDR3 DNA is TGTGCCAGCGGAGAGTACGAGCAGTACGTC. It yields the protein CASGEYEQYV.

This sequence joins TRBV20-1 and TRBJ2-3; D is undetermined. V was clipped by 0 bases and J by 0 bases, with 7 bases between them. Germline V gene lookup returns CDR1 DFQATT and CDR2 SNEGSKA (reference sequence). The CDR3 runs to 14 residues. The CDR3: CSARDDSSTDTQYF. The CDR3 bases are TGCAGTGCTAGAGACGACTCTAGCACAGATACGCAGTATTTT.

The rearrangement joins TRBV24-1 to TRBJ2-2; no clear D. The CDR3 runs 13 residues. Trimming cost V 10 bases and J 5 bases, with 13 bases left between them. CDR1 KGHDR and CDR2 SFDVKD come from the germline V gene. CDR3 sequence: CATAPEVTGELFF. The CDR3 bases are TGTGCCACTGCACCTGAGGTTACCGGGGAGCTGTTTTTT.

This clonotype has more than one count but fewer than ten. The rearrangement uses TRBV12-3 or TRBV12-4 and TRBJ1-3; possible D gene TRBD1, 5 bases. V was pared by 6 bases and J by 4 bases, with 13 bases between. CDR3 length equals 14 residues. This CDR3 reads CASRPAGSGNTIYF. DNA of the CDR3: TGTGCCAGCAGGCCGGCAGGGTCGGGAAACACCATATATTTT.

This clonotype was seen repeatedly, ten times or more. The chain couples TRBV25-1 to TRBJ2-1; D ambiguous. Germline CDR1 is MGHDK and CDR2 is SYGVNS. Trimming took 5 bases from V and 8 from J, leaving 19 bases between them. The CDR3 runs 15 residues. Here the CDR3 reads CASSMRLTPADEQFF. The CDR3 DNA sequence: TGTGCCAGCAGTATGAGACTTACCCCGGCGGATGAGCAGTTCTTC.

About this clonotype: A read error is possible here, since a much larger clone lies one base away. This chain uses TRBV9 with TRBJ2-3; no firm D call. The CDR3 has 13 amino acids. The germline CDR1 and CDR2 sequences are SGDLS and YYNGEE. The CDR3 nucleotides are TGTTCCAGCAGCGCCGCACGTACAGATACGCAGTATTTT. Translation gives CSSSAARTDTQYF.

In this sample, this clonotype turned up a few times. This chain links TRBV19 with TRBJ1-2; possibly TRBD1 for D (6 bases). Germline CDR1 LNHDA, CDR2 SQIVND (reference sequence). V shed 6 bases and J shed 4 bases, with 15 bases lying between them. This CDR3 contains 14 residues. The CDR3 region is CASSPDSRPYGYTF. CDR3 in DNA: TGTGCCAGTAGCCCGGACAGTCGCCCCTATGGCTACACCTTC.

This clonotype came up a few times. The V call is TRBV20-1, the J call TRBJ1-2; D possibly corresponds to TRBD1 (6 bases). CDR3 length: 13 amino acids. The germline CDR1 and CDR2 sequences are DFQATT and SNEGSKA (reference sequence). Trimming removed 3 bases from V and 4 bases from J, with 12 bases in between. The CDR3 spells CSASGQPSYGYTF. The CDR3 nucleotides read TGCAGTGCTAGCGGACAGCCCTCCTATGGCTACACCTTC.

V gene TRBV5-1 combines with J gene TRBJ1-2; D is possibly TRBD1 (6 bases). The germline V and J ends were trimmed by 2 bases and 1 base, with 9 bases remaining between them. The CDR3 totals 14 residues. Germline V gene data show CDR1 as SGHRS and CDR2 as YFSETQ. Here the CDR3 reads CASSFAGVNYGYTF. The CDR3 nucleotides are TGCGCCAGCAGCTTTGCAGGGGTTAACTATGGCTACACCTTC.

J is TRBJ1-2 and V is TRBV12-3 or TRBV12-4, with D tentatively TRBD1 (6 bases). CDR3 size: 14 residues. Trimming shortened V by 8 bases and J by 3 bases, and 16 bases separated the two germline ends. The CDR3 nucleotides read TGTGCCAGCTTAGTCTGGGGGCTTGACTATGGCTACACCTTC. Translating gives CASLVWGLDYGYTF.

The chain joins TRBV18 to TRBJ2-7, with D tentatively TRBD1 (6 bases). The V gene's germline CDR1 is KGHSH and CDR2 LQKENI. CDR3 size: 14 residues. Trimming removed 3 bases at V and 4 bases at J, with 13 bases between. The CDR3 region has the DNA TGTGCCAGCTCACCGTCAGACAGGCGATACGAGCAGTACGTC. This encodes CASSPSDRRYEQYV.

The chain combines TRBV24-1 with TRBJ2-2; D is uncertain. The V and J ends lost 3 bases and 3 bases respectively, with 10 bases between them. There are 15 residues in the CDR3. CDR1 is KGHDR and CDR2 is SFDVKD in the germline V gene. This CDR3 is CATSDPAGDTGELFF. In DNA, the CDR3 is TGTGCCACCAGTGATCCCGCCGGCGACACCGGGGAGCTGTTTTTT.

The gene calls are TRBV3-1 and TRBJ2-2; weak D call: TRBD2 (5 bases). Between the trimmed V and J ends, which lost 0 bases and 7 bases, there was a span of 15 bases. Germline CDR1 is LGHDT and CDR2 is YNNKEL (reference sequence). The CDR3 is 16 amino acids. CDR3 sequence: CASSQDPGSPGGELFF. CDR3 nucleotide sequence: TGTGCCAGCAGCCAAGACCCGGGATCTCCAGGCGGGGAGCTGTTTTTT. Drawing the rest from reference TRBV3-1 and TRBJ2-2, the complete variable domain is DTAVSQTPKYLVTQMGNDKSIKCEQNLGHDTMYWYKQDSKKFLKIMFSYNNKELIINETVPNRFSPKSPDKAHLNLHINSLELGDSAVYFCASSQDPGSPGGELFFGEGSRLTVL.

This clonotype was seen only a few times. This chain joins TRBV29-1 and TRBJ1-1, with D hard to call. The V and J ends lost 5 bases and 0 bases respectively, with 7 bases between them. The germline V gene has CDR1 SQVTM and CDR2 ANQGSEA. This CDR3 spans 12 amino acids. DNA for the CDR3: TGCAGCGTTAACCGGATGAACACTGAAGCTTTCTTT. Residues: CSVNRMNTEAFF.

This clonotype was counted a few times. The genes are TRBV7-2 and TRBJ2-5; D remains ambiguous. Deletions cut 0 bases from V and 6 bases from J, with 14 bases between. The germline V gene encodes CDR1 SGHTA and CDR2 FQGNSA. This CDR3 has 15 amino acids. In DNA form, the CDR3 reads TGTGCCAGCAGCTTAGCGAGCGTGGGTGTAAAGACCCAGTACTTC. The encoded protein is CASSLASVGVKTQYF.